This TCR beta chain was documented in a study of cytomegalovirus exposure and HLA in healthy donors. About the research overall: The use of the same platform for the 95 to 150 validation repertoires and the roughly 630 first-cohort repertoires was reported by a later analysis.

TCRdb's table, derived via immunoSEQ multiplex PCR, lists solely in-frame clones and lacks some. The sample lists roughly 150,000 clones; nearly 90% were seen once. A word on this clone: The antigen is not known.

General study points: The study labeled under 200 TCR beta chains cytomegalovirus-associated. A few CMV-associated chains were confirmed in vitro to be specific for CMV antigens.

V gave up 4 bases and J gave up 1 base; unmatched junction bases: 4. Germline assignment: CDR1 SGHDN and CDR2 FVKESK. The CDR3 consists of 18 residues. Sequenced material: PBMCs. This clonotype originated in a man younger than 35 in good health and CMV-seropositive. The chain couples TRBV14 to TRBJ2-1; 16 bases line up with TRBD2. The DNA of the CDR3 is TGTGCCAGCAGCCGGGGACTAGCGGGAGGGTATTCCTACAATGAGCAGTTCTTC. Translating it yields CASSRGLAGGYSYNEQFF.